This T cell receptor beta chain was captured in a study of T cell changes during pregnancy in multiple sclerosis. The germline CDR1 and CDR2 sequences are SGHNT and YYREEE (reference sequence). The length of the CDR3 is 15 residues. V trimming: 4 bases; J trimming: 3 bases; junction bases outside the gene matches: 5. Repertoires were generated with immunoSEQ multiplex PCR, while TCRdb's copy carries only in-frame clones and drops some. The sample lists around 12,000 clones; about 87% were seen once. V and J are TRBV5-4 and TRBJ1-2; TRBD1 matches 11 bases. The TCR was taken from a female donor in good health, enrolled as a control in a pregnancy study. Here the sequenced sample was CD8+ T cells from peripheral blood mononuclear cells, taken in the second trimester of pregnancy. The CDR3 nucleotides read TGTGCCAGCAGCACCTGGACAGGGGGCGACTATGGCTACACCTTC. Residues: CASSTWTGGDYGYTF.